These T cell receptor beta chains were read from a single sample in a study of immune heterogeneity within non-small cell lung tumors. One entry per CDR3 protein results from TCRdb running MiXCR on the multiplex PCR reads. The sample has over 8,500 distinct CDR3 sequences; 25% to 30% are singletons. The sample was lung tumor tissue. The origin of the receptors is a man in his fifties with non-small cell lung cancer. The CDR3 runs from the conserved cysteine through the conserved F or W. D genes are given only for firm matches. Clone size appears in some rows only: once, few, many, or a class for an expanded clone.

d_gene	abundance	j_gene	v_gene	CDR3nt	CDR3aa
TRBD1	many	TRBJ1-5	TRBV20-1	TGCAGTGCCTCAACAGGGGCAGGCGGCAATCAGCCCCAGCATTTT	CSASTGAGGNQPQHF
-	many	TRBJ1-2	TRBV6-1	TGTGCCAGCAGTGAATGGGGGGGGGGCGCGGTCTATGGCTACACCTTC	CASSEWGGGAVYGYTF
TRBD2	many	TRBJ2-3	TRBV6-7	TGTGCCAGCAGTTACTCTACTAGCGGGAATGCAGATACGCAGTATTTT	CASSYSTSGNADTQYF
-	-	TRBJ1-6	TRBV5-1	TGCGCCAGCAACTTGGGCCCCGGACAGCCGGGGACACCCCTCCACTTT	CASNLGPGQPGTPLHF
-	many	TRBJ1-5	TRBV7-9	TGTGCCAGCAGCTTACAGGGGAGGGAACAGCCCCAGCATTTT	CASSLQGREQPQHF
TRBD2	-	TRBJ2-1	TRBV28	TGTGCCAGCAGTCTACTAGCGGGGGGTTCTTGTGAGCAGTTCTTC	CASSLLAGGSCEQFF
TRBD2	-	TRBJ2-1	TRBV30	TGTGCCTGGAGTGGTGAGCGGGAGTACAATGAGCAGTTCTTC	CAWSGEREYNEQFF
-	medium-sized	TRBJ1-2	TRBV30	TGTGCCTGGAGTTCCTCAGCGGGTGGCTACACCTTC	CAWSSSAGGYTF
-	medium-sized	TRBJ2-3	TRBV10-2	TGCGCCACCAGACCAAGGCGGGGAGCCGGGCCAGGGTCTTCAGATACGCAGTATTTT	CATRPRRGAGPGSSDTQYF
TRBD1	many	TRBJ1-5	TRBV9	TGTGCCAGCAGCGTAGGTTGGGGCGGGCAGGGGGCGATTAGCAATCAGCCCCAGCATTTT	CASSVGWGGQGAISNQPQHF
TRBD1	few	TRBJ1-1	TRBV7-8	TGTGCCAGCAGCAGGGGGCCGGGCACTGAAGCTTTCTTT	CASSRGPGTEAFF
TRBD1	medium-sized	TRBJ1-6	TRBV20-1	TGCAGTGCGCAGACAGGGGTCCTTAATTCACCCCTCCACTTT	CSAQTGVLNSPLHF
-	few	TRBJ2-5	TRBV5-5	TGTGCCAGCAGCTTGACCGGGCTGAGATCTGGGGAGACCCAGTACTTC	CASSLTGLRSGETQYF